This TCR beta chain comes out of a study of graft-versus-host responses after intestinal transplantation. In the study overall: Isolated intestinal, liver-intestinal, or multivisceral transplants were what recipients had.

Assay used: immunoSEQ multiplex PCR; TCRdb lists only in-frame clones, some missing. The sample has approximately 130,000 clones; around 90% are singletons. On this clone: Its antigen is not known.

Study-level results: Levels of circulating GvH clones at their peak were associated with early post-transplant HvG declines. In patients with graft-donor T cell macrochimerism, allograft graft-versus-host to host-versus-graft clonal ratios were high. Some GvH clones appeared in ileal mucosa or blood before recipient bone marrow.

The length of the CDR3 is 14 residues. The germline V gene has CDR1 SGHVS and CDR2 FQNEAQ. The junction had 7 bases not matched to a gene; V was cut back by 6 bases and J by 4 bases. The input for sequencing was unstimulated CD4+ T cells sorted from spleen or lymph node cells, taken before intestinal transplant. This TCR was recovered from a human donor who received an intestinal transplant. V and J are TRBV7-8 and TRBJ1-2; TRBD1 matches 8 bases. The CDR3 loop reads CASSPGRGPYGYTF. The DNA for the CDR3 is TGTGCCAGCAGTCCTGGCAGGGGGCCCTATGGCTACACCTTC.